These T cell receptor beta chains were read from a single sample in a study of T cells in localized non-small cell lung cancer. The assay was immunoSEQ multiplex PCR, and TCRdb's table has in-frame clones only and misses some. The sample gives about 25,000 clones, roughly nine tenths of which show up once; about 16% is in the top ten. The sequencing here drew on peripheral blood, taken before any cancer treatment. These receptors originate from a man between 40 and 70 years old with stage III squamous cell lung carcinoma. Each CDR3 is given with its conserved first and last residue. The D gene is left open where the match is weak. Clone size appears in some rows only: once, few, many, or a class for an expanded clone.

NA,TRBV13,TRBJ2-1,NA,CASSLGHEGYNEQFF,TGTGCCAGCAGCTTAGGCCACGAGGGATACAATGAGCAGTTCTTC
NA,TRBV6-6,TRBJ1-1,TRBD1,CASSNLGQGAEAFF,TGTGCCAGCAGTAATCTCGGACAGGGGGCGGAAGCTTTCTTT
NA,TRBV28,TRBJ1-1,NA,CASSLLESNTEAFF,TGTGCCAGCAGTCTCCTCGAGTCGAACACTGAAGCTTTCTTT
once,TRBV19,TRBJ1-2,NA,CASSIRVQGSGYTF,TGTGCCAGTAGTATTCGAGTCCAGGGGTCTGGCTACACCTTC
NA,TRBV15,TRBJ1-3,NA,CATSRVGAFTLLSGNTIYF,TGTGCCACCAGCAGAGTGGGGGCCTTCACTCTTCTCTCTGGAAACACCATATATTTT
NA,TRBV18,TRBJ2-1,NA,CASSPSPASKGEQFF,TGTGCCAGCTCACCCTCACCTGCCTCTAAGGGTGAGCAGTTCTTC
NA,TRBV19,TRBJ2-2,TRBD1,CASSSGLDRASTRTGELFF,TGTGCCAGTAGTTCCGGATTAGACAGGGCCTCAACTCGGACCGGGGAGCTGTTTTTT
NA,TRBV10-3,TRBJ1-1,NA,CAISEQGPLGTEAFF,TGTGCCATCAGTGAACAGGGTCCCTTGGGGACTGAAGCTTTCTTT
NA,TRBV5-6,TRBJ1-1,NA,CASSPGPSTGNSAEAFF,TGTGCCAGCAGCCCGGGACCCAGTACAGGGAATAGCGCTGAAGCTTTCTTT
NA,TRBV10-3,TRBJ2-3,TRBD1,CAIRPGQAPSDTQYF,TGTGCCATCAGACCGGGACAGGCCCCCTCGGATACGCAGTATTTT
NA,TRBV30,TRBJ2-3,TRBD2,CAWSPSLARRNTQYF,TGTGCCTGGAGTCCATCACTAGCGCGGAGAAATACGCAGTATTTT
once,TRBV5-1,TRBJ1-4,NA,CASSLDSSTNEKLFF,TGCGCCAGCAGCTTGGACAGTTCAACTAATGAAAAACTGTTTTTT
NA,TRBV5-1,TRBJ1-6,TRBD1,CASSSTGERSPLHF,TGCGCCAGCAGCTCTACAGGGGAACGATCACCCCTCCACTTC
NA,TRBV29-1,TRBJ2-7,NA,CSVRTSYEQYF,TGCAGCGTCAGGACCTCCTACGAGCAGTACTTC
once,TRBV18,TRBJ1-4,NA,CASSPERLEKLFF,TGTGCCAGCTCACCAGAACGGTTAGAAAAACTGTTTTTT
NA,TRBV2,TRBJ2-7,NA,CASNQGRIFYEQYF,TGTGCCAGCAATCAGGGGCGAATTTTCTACGAGCAGTACTTC
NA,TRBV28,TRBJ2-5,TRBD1,CASSSPGQAETQYF,TGTGCCAGCAGTTCTCCGGGACAGGCGGAGACCCAGTACTTC
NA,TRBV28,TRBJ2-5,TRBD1,CASSPMDRVETQYF,TGTGCCAGCAGTCCCATGGACAGGGTGGAGACCCAGTACTTC
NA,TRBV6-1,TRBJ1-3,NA,CASIEGGRYTIYF,TGTGCCAGCATCGAGGGGGGCCGATACACCATATATTTT
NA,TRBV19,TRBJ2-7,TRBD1,CASSIPGQGGEEQYF,TGTGCCAGTAGTATCCCCGGACAGGGCGGAGAAGAGCAGTACTTC
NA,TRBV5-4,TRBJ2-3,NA,CASTWSASYLDTQYF,TGTGCCAGCACCTGGTCGGCTAGTTATTTAGATACGCAGTATTTT
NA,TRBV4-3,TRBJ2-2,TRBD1,CASSQVTGGDGELFF,TGCGCCAGCAGCCAAGTAACAGGGGGTGACGGGGAGCTGTTTTTT
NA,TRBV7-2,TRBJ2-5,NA,CASSLARAETQYF,TGTGCCAGCAGCTTAGCTCGTGCGGAGACCCAGTACTTC